Sequencing of this TCR beta chain was carried out in a study of blood T cell repertoires in COVID-19. Study-level background: COVID-19 samples from acute and convalescent phases originated in the United States, Italy and Spain.

Authors' data handling: Amplification of reference gene primers provided the estimated nucleated cell counts. Generated by immunoSEQ multiplex PCR, the TCRdb table keeps only in-frame clones and is missing some. V and J calls and clone size are as listed in that table; D and trimming were resolved from the DNA. The sample lists some 200,000 clones, about nine tenths occurring once. V dropped 4 bases and J dropped 11 bases, with 15 bases sitting between them. The CDR3 sequence is 12 residues long. Germline lookup yields CDR1 SGHDT and CDR2 YYEEEE. The chain carries TRBV5-6 and TRBJ1-1; TRBD1 might be the D (5 bases). Source material: peripheral blood. The TCR originated in a woman between 70 and 85 years old with acute or convalescent COVID-19. DNA for the CDR3: TGTGCCAGCAGCACCGGTTTGGGGCACGCTTTCTTT. Translated, it gives CASSTGLGHAFF.